This T cell receptor (beta chain) was retrieved from a study of OX40 agonist ivuxolimab in advanced cancers. Whole-study context: A diagnosis of hepatocellular carcinoma, melanoma, renal cell or head and neck cancer was present in dose-escalation patients. Overall study findings and caveats: Antigen targets of the expanded peripheral T cells went undetermined.

In germline, CDR1 is WSHSY, CDR2 SAAADI. This CDR3 spans 15 amino acids. The ends were cut back, 5 bases at V and 2 bases at J, with 14 bases in the middle. Assay used: immunoSEQ multiplex PCR; TCRdb lists only in-frame clones, some missing. The repertoire holds approximately 68,000 clones, with around 89% as singletons. This clone was counted once. Its antigen is unidentified. Individuals having autoimmune disease history or systemic immunosuppression were not enrolled. The TCR comes from an adult with an advanced solid tumor such as melanoma, head and neck, liver or kidney cancer. This specimen consisted of CD4+ or CD8+ T cells sorted from blood, obtained in a trial of the OX40 agonist ivuxolimab. The chain has TRBV10-2 and TRBJ2-3, with D possibly being TRBD1 (6 bases). The CDR3, as DNA: TGCGCCAGCAGTCAGGACAGTTTTCTCACAGATACGCAGTATTTT. Translating gives CASSQDSFLTDTQYF.